A selection of T cell receptor beta chains follows, all from one sample in a study of cytomegalovirus exposure and HLA in healthy donors. Assay: immunoSEQ multiplex PCR; the TCRdb copy retains only in-frame clones and omits some. The data hold 240,000 or so clones, with 75% to 85% observed a single time. Sequencing input: PBMCs. The receptors derive from a woman aged 60-75 years in good health and CMV-seropositive. Each CDR3 is given without its conserved first and last residue. Each record gives: J gene, V gene, CDR3 protein.

j_call: TRBJ2-3
v_call: TRBV6-1
cdr3_aa: ASSDGINPNTDTQY

j_call: TRBJ2-3
v_call: TRBV28
cdr3_aa: ASSSTSGTDTQY

j_call: TRBJ1-1
v_call: TRBV5-6
cdr3_aa: ASSYSAGTEAF

j_call: TRBJ2-7
v_call: TRBV2
cdr3_aa: ASRGTSGTSLRLRVNYEQY

j_call: TRBJ2-2
v_call: TRBV7-4
cdr3_aa: ASSSGKGGAGELF

j_call: TRBJ1-1
v_call: TRBV27
cdr3_aa: ASSLISGTGVTEAF

j_call: TRBJ1-4
v_call: TRBV7-9
cdr3_aa: ASSSSHRVEREKLF

j_call: TRBJ2-7
v_call: TRBV18
cdr3_aa: ASSPRQAYEQY

j_call: TRBJ2-7
v_call: TRBV5-1
cdr3_aa: ASSLVTGSYEQY

j_call: TRBJ1-5
v_call: TRBV5-1
cdr3_aa: ASSLEGMSNQPQH

j_call: TRBJ2-3
v_call: TRBV4-1
cdr3_aa: ASSQRQGTDTQY

j_call: TRBJ2-5
v_call: TRBV5-6
cdr3_aa: ASSSPGGQVQETQY

j_call: TRBJ1-2
v_call: TRBV6-5
cdr3_aa: ASSYGRMGRNYGYT

j_call: TRBJ1-2
v_call: TRBV27
cdr3_aa: ASSRRDSIYGYT

j_call: TRBJ2-7
v_call: TRBV6-1
cdr3_aa: ASSGLAGSSYEQY

j_call: TRBJ2-1
v_call: TRBV2
cdr3_aa: ASSESGRSSYNEQF

j_call: TRBJ1-5
v_call: TRBV28
cdr3_aa: ASTGTRNQPQH

j_call: TRBJ2-1
v_call: TRBV10-3
cdr3_aa: ATTGSYNEQF

j_call: TRBJ2-1
v_call: TRBV10-3
cdr3_aa: AINLRGLASGEQF

j_call: TRBJ1-2
v_call: TRBV6-5
cdr3_aa: ASRDRGSYGYT

j_call: TRBJ1-1
v_call: TRBV29-1
cdr3_aa: SGKPTGGFWAF

j_call: .
v_call: TRBV28
cdr3_aa: ASSLSPFLGSGSSYEQY

j_call: TRBJ1-2
v_call: TRBV5-1
cdr3_aa: ASSLAGTENYGYT

j_call: TRBJ1-5
v_call: TRBV15
cdr3_aa: ATSREQGANQPQH

j_call: TRBJ2-5
v_call: TRBV30
cdr3_aa: AWRTSGIQETQY

j_call: TRBJ2-7
v_call: TRBV19
cdr3_aa: ASSIAGLAYEQY

j_call: TRBJ2-2
v_call: TRBV2
cdr3_aa: ASSRDIRGYTGELF

j_call: TRBJ2-1
v_call: TRBV25-1
cdr3_aa: ASLAGVTPYNEQF

j_call: TRBJ2-2
v_call: TRBV11-2
cdr3_aa: ASSLSGVGGELF

j_call: .
v_call: TRBV18
cdr3_aa: ASSLDRAEQY

j_call: TRBJ2-3
v_call: TRBV29-1
cdr3_aa: SPPKIAGVEADTQY

j_call: TRBJ1-1
v_call: TRBV6-1
cdr3_aa: ASSDATGTNTEAF

j_call: TRBJ2-3
v_call: TRBV6-1
cdr3_aa: ASSLTRFTDTQY

j_call: TRBJ2-1
v_call: TRBV5-5
cdr3_aa: ASSRQPGSNEQF

j_call: TRBJ2-2
v_call: TRBV9
cdr3_aa: ASSVDPGTSPGELF

j_call: TRBJ2-6
v_call: TRBV6-5
cdr3_aa: ASSYSAGSGANVLT

j_call: TRBJ2-3
v_call: TRBV10-1
cdr3_aa: ASSEVLGRTDTQY

j_call: TRBJ2-3
v_call: TRBV7-6
cdr3_aa: ASSLGGLLSTDTQY

j_call: TRBJ1-1
v_call: TRBV5-4
cdr3_aa: ASSLAGDLGSEAF

j_call: TRBJ2-2
v_call: TRBV7-3
cdr3_aa: ASSLRVGELF

j_call: TRBJ2-6
v_call: TRBV14
cdr3_aa: ASSQDLGSGANVLT

j_call: TRBJ1-5
v_call: TRBV11-3
cdr3_aa: ASSLVPTCSNQPQH

j_call: TRBJ2-7
v_call: TRBV4-1
cdr3_aa: ASSQDRAQGGYEQY

j_call: TRBJ1-2
v_call: TRBV5-1
cdr3_aa: ASSLAPGAYNYGYT

j_call: TRBJ2-1
v_call: TRBV4-1
cdr3_aa: ASSQEEGGEEV

j_call: TRBJ2-3
v_call: TRBV7-3
cdr3_aa: ASSLETSTDTQY

j_call: TRBJ1-5
v_call: TRBV2
cdr3_aa: ASRGDTSNQPQH

j_call: TRBJ2-1
v_call: TRBV11-2
cdr3_aa: ASSFERETGEQF

j_call: TRBJ2-1
v_call: TRBV27
cdr3_aa: ASSLIPGGYNEQF

j_call: TRBJ1-1
v_call: TRBV11-2
cdr3_aa: ASSIGVQLAEAF

j_call: TRBJ2-7
v_call: TRBV4-2
cdr3_aa: ASSPGAGGPDEQY

j_call: TRBJ2-7
v_call: TRBV19
cdr3_aa: ASRISGSGAYEQY

j_call: TRBJ1-2
v_call: TRBV11-2
cdr3_aa: ASTIKGGYT

j_call: .
v_call: TRBV2
cdr3_aa: ASSRESYEQY

j_call: TRBJ1-1
v_call: TRBV4-2
cdr3_aa: ASSQQGWNTEAF

j_call: TRBJ2-5
v_call: TRBV19
cdr3_aa: ASSSVLETGSETQY

j_call: TRBJ2-7
v_call: TRBV5-1
cdr3_aa: ASRPMTPGEREQY

j_call: TRBJ2-6
v_call: TRBV2
cdr3_aa: ATKLGTVYSGANVLT

j_call: TRBJ2-1
v_call: TRBV2
cdr3_aa: ASYHPGNTIYNEQF

j_call: TRBJ2-1
v_call: TRBV4-1
cdr3_aa: ASSQVSGSYNEQF